The 15 T cell receptor beta chains below come from one sample, sequenced in a study of vaccination effects on CD4 cells after COVID-19. This table comes from immunoSEQ multiplex PCR, and its TCRdb copy is limited to in-frame clones, with some not included. This sample has approximately 33,000 clones; around 69% occur once, and the top ten carry more than 15%. Their specific antigens are unknown. Viral peptide pools were used in the ViraFEST assay to expand antigen-specific CD4+ T cells, and sequencing came afterward. Around day 10 of culture, CD4+ T cells were separated out. From March to December 2020, the person had a SARS-CoV-2 infection that was confirmed by PCR. The material sequenced was CD4+ T cells from PBMCs cultured with HCoV-NL63 spike peptides, taken before COVID-19 vaccination. All receptors come from a human donor who had a prior SARS-CoV-2 infection.

The chain links TRBV5-8 to TRBJ2-3; D uncertain. The CDR3 runs to 14 residues. V dropped 3 bases and J dropped 1 base, with 9 bases sitting between them. Germline assignment: CDR1 SGHTS and CDR2 YDEGEE. The CDR3 reads CASSSLGGTDTQYF. In DNA, the CDR3 is TGTGCCAGCAGCTCGCTTGGGGGCACAGATACGCAGTATTTT.

This clone was counted a single time. This chain joins TRBV9 and TRBJ2-1; 10 nucleotides align to TRBD2. The CDR3 loop spans 15 amino acids. The germline CDR1 and CDR2 sequences are SGDLS and YYNGEE. The junction had 5 bases not matched to a gene; V was cut back by 3 bases and J by 5 bases. DNA for the CDR3: TGTGCCAGCAGCGACCGGGGACTAGCGCACAATGAGCAGTTCTTC. As protein: CASSDRGLAHNEQFF.

This clone appeared a few times. This rearrangement joins TRBV5-4 to TRBJ1-2; 8 bases are a match to TRBD1. Germline V lookup: CDR1 SGHNT, CDR2 YYREEE (reference sequence). V dropped 0 bases and J dropped 5; count of bases not matched to a gene: 6. The CDR3 is 15 amino acids. CDR3 loop: CASSLAGGQVYGYTF. The CDR3 region has the DNA TGTGCCAGCAGCTTGGCCGGGGGACAGGTTTATGGCTACACCTTC.

This chain joins TRBV11-3 and TRBJ2-7, with 7 bases fitting TRBD1. Trimming took 5 bases from V and 0 from J; bases not matched to a gene: 13. Germline V lookup: CDR1 SGHNT, CDR2 YENEEA. CDR3 length: 17 amino acids. This CDR3 is CASSRGIGQESSYEQYF. In nucleotides, the CDR3 is TGTGCCAGCAGCCGGGGAATAGGACAGGAGAGCTCCTACGAGCAGTACTTC.

This chain uses TRBV18 with TRBJ1-6, with TRBD1 as a possible D gene (6 bases). Germline CDR1 and CDR2: KGHSH and LQKENI. The CDR3 has 17 amino acids. Between the trimmed V and J ends, which lost 4 bases and 0 bases, there was a span of 13 bases. CDR3 nucleotides: TGTGCCAGCTCACAAAATCAGGGGAGCTCCTATAATTCACCCCTCCACTTT. This gives the protein CASSQNQGSSYNSPLHF.

This rearrangement joins TRBV7-2 to TRBJ1-5, with D hard to call. The germline CDR1 and CDR2 sequences are SGHTA and FQGNSA. The CDR3 totals 12 residues. V lost 2 bases and J 16 bases, leaving 15 bases between the germline ends. The CDR3 region is CASSLYGRHFHF. CDR3 bases: TGTGCCAGCAGCTTATATGGGAGACACTTCCATTTT.

This sequence joins TRBV9 and TRBJ2-3; the D is unclear. With 4 bases removed from V and 0 bases from J, the gap between germline ends came to 9 bases. Germline V gives CDR1 SGDLS, CDR2 YYNGEE. There are 14 residues in the CDR3. CDR3 sequence reads: CASSRISSTDTQYF. Here the CDR3 DNA reads TGTGCCAGCAGCCGAATTTCTAGCACAGATACGCAGTATTTT.

V gene TRBV2 combines with J gene TRBJ2-3, with 9 bases matching TRBD2. V was clipped by 7 bases and J by 3 bases; unmatched bases: 8. The V gene's germline CDR1 is SNHLY and CDR2 FYNNEI. The CDR3 contains 15 residues. The CDR3 region has the DNA TGTGCCAGCAATCGGGATAGCGGGAGTACAGATACGCAGTATTTT. Translated, it gives CASNRDSGSTDTQYF.

CDR3 sequence: CASSFQGGRRSDTQYF. The CDR3 DNA is TGTGCCAGCAGCTTTCAGGGCGGGAGGAGGTCAGATACGCAGTATTTT. This rearrangement joins TRBV7-3 to TRBJ2-3, with TRBD2 identical over 8 bases. Looked up from germline, CDR1 is SGHTA and CDR2 is FQGTGA. The CDR3 has 16 amino acids. Trimming took 3 bases from V and 4 from J; bases not matched to a gene: 9.

This clone showed up just a few times. This chain joins TRBV11-3 and TRBJ1-1; D possibly corresponds to TRBD1 (6 bases). The CDR3 consists of 15 residues. V was clipped by 4 bases and J by 1 base, with 13 bases between them. CDR1 is SGHNT, CDR2 YENEEA, per germline. As DNA, the CDR3 is TGTGCCAGCAGCTCCCCGGGACACACGAACACTGAAGCTTTCTTT. Its protein product is CASSSPGHTNTEAFF.

This clone showed up just a few times. The rearrangement links TRBV4-2 to TRBJ1-1; TRBD1 matches at 7 bases. Trimming cost V 4 bases and J 2 bases; bases outside gene matches: 7. CDR1 and CDR2 from the germline V gene are LGHNA and YNFKEQ. The CDR3 has 15 residues. CDR3 DNA sequence: TGTGCCAGCAGCCTACGACAGGGCTACAACACTGAAGCTTTCTTT. It encodes CASSLRQGYNTEAFF.

This clone occurred a few times. The genes are TRBV11-3 and TRBJ2-1; D unclear. The CDR3 spans 14 residues. The V gene's germline CDR1 is SGHNT and CDR2 YENEEA. V was pared by 5 bases and J by 2 bases, with 10 bases between. The CDR3 is CASSPSFPYNEQFF. CDR3 DNA sequence: TGTGCCAGCAGCCCCTCGTTTCCCTACAATGAGCAGTTCTTC.

This chain connects TRBV5-1 to TRBJ2-3; D may correspond to TRBD1 or TRBD2 (5 bases each). The CDR3 is 14 amino acids. Germline V CDR1 and CDR2: SGHRS, YFSETQ. V was trimmed by 4 bases and J by 4 bases, leaving 13 bases between them. The CDR3 coding sequence is TGCGCCAGCAGCCCCATGGGGGTCCCAGATACGCAGTATTTT. Encoded protein: CASSPMGVPDTQYF. Filled out from reference TRBV5-1 and TRBJ2-3, the complete variable domain reads KAGVTQTPRYLIKTRGQQVTLSCSPISGHRSVSWYQQTPGQGLQFLFEYFSETQRNKGNFPGRFSGRQFSNSRSEMNVSTLELGDSALYLCASSPMGVPDTQYFGPGTRLTVL.

V is TRBV21-1 and J is TRBJ2-1; the D call in the table, TRBD2, was not verified against the DNA. TRBV21-1 counts as a pseudogene. The CDR3 consists of 15 residues. CDR3 sequence reads: CASPQGLQDYNEQFF. As DNA, the CDR3 is TGTGCCAGCCCTCAAGGACTACAGGACTACAATGAGCAGTTCTTC.

This clone was seen a few times. The chain couples TRBV2 to TRBJ1-4; D is uncertain. The CDR3 is 13 residues long. CDR1 and CDR2 from the germline V gene are SNHLY and FYNNEI. Between the trimmed V and J ends, which lost 6 bases and 4 bases, there was a span of 9 bases. The CDR3 DNA reads TGTGCCAGCAGGAGGGAGGTTAATGAAAAACTGTTTTTT. Its protein product is CASRREVNEKLFF.